This TCR beta chain originates from a study of OX40 agonist ivuxolimab in advanced cancers. Background for the entire study: Ivuxolimab was an agonistic, fully human IgG2 monoclonal antibody directed against OX40 (CD134), a costimulatory receptor. The purpose of peripheral TCRbeta sequencing was to test whether ivuxolimab changed TCR sequence diversity and led to clonal T-cell expansion. Partial responses occurred in three dose-escalation patients, of whom one had hepatocellular carcinoma and two had cutaneous melanoma. Intravenous ivuxolimab was administered to patients every 2 weeks at six dose levels: 0.01, 0.1, 0.3, 1.5, 3 and 10 mg/kg. The paper describes the monotherapy dose-escalation part (N of about 47 patients) of the phase I trial of ivuxolimab. Of the roughly 52 dose-escalation patients, hepatocellular carcinoma was present in 19, melanoma in approximately 15, renal cell carcinoma in 9 and head and neck cancer in 9. A male proportion of 82.7% and a mean age of about 60 years, ranging from about 23 to 79, were recorded for the dose-escalation cohort. Patients were allowed to have had prior anti-PD-1, anti-PD-L1 or anti-CTLA-4 therapy, and around 40% of the dose-escalation patients had previously received checkpoint inhibitors.

V lost 0 bases and J lost 1 base; the stretch between them is 8 bases long. The germline V gene specifies SGDLS as CDR1 and YYNGEE as CDR2. The CDR3 starts with the cysteine, ends with the phenylalanine, and has 15 residues. Left in the record is the CDR3 DNA by itself, 45 bases read in frame from the first base. Genomic DNA was isolated from the sorted cells so that the TCRbeta CDR3 region could be sequenced. The immunoSEQ Assay was used for sequencing of TCRbeta CDR3 regions. TCRdb carries this immuneACCESS record with in-frame sequences only. Its versions omit some clonotypes, under half of them owing to an unresolved V gene in the studies checked, with the rest unexplained. The sample table holds roughly 45,000 clones, of which 60% to 80% were seen once. Clones ranked in the top ten supply over 6.5% of the sample. Patients with autoimmune disease history or receiving systemic immunosuppression were excluded from the trial. Peripheral blood for TCR sequencing was collected from all dose cohorts at baseline, on cycle 4 day 1, and on cycle 7 day 1. Samples came from an open-label, multicenter, first-in-human phase I dose-escalation trial of ivuxolimab. Adults with locally advanced or metastatic melanoma, renal cell carcinoma, hepatocellular carcinoma or head and neck squamous cell carcinoma were enrolled in the trial. CD4+ and CD8+ T cells were sorted separately from peripheral blood before TCR sequencing.

Concerning this clone itself: The antigen it recognizes is unknown. Base qualities are not at hand, and no much larger clone is one base apart.

Findings and caveats that apply to the study as a whole: On average, CD8+ T cells showed more expanded clones than CD4+ T cells after ivuxolimab. At doses from 0.1 to 3.0 mg/kg, clonal expansion was seen in both CD4+ and CD8+ blood T cells between baseline and week 6. In partial responders in the 0.1-3.0 mg/kg groups, normalized peripheral clonal expansion was found to be among the lowest, especially among CD8+ T cells. Low levels of normalized T-cell clonal expansion were also seen in some patients who did not respond. The antigen specificity of the peripheral T cells that underwent clonal expansion was not determined.

The chain is encoded by TRBV9 joined to TRBJ2-1; no D gene is confidently identified. Sequencing was performed on CD4+ or CD8+ T cells sorted from blood, taken in a trial of the OX40 agonist ivuxolimab. The receptor was isolated from an adult with an advanced solid tumor such as melanoma, head and neck, liver or kidney cancer. The bases read TGTGCCAGCAGCGTAGGAGGTGGGTCCTACAATGAGCAGTTCTTC. Its protein product is CASSVGGGSYNEQFF.